The 32 T cell receptor beta chains below all came from one sample that was sequenced in a study of T cells in Graves' hyperthyroidism and ophthalmopathy. Amplification of TCR beta CDR3 regions was performed using RNA transcripts as template. Researchers ran a first-round RT-PCR on the TCR CDR3 using the HTBI primer set. TCRdb re-derived calls from the multiplex PCR reads in MiXCR, one entry per CDR3 protein. This table holds 500,000 to 600,000 distinct CDR3 sequences, approximately 48% found once. The sample taken for sequencing was peripheral blood or thyroid tissue (not recorded which). Every receptor here comes from an adult woman with Graves' disease, either hyperthyroidism or ophthalmopathy (not recorded which).

CDR3 in amino acids: CASSAQPGTGAEQYF. CDR3 nucleotide sequence: TGTGCCAGCAGTGCCCAACCCGGGACGGGGGCCGAGCAGTACTTC. This rearrangement joins TRBV2 to TRBJ2-7, with D possibly called TRBD1 or TRBD2 (6 bases each). Trimming removed 4 bases from V and 6 bases from J, with 19 bases in between. There are 15 residues in the CDR3. Germline CDR1 is SNHLY and CDR2 is FYNNEI.

This clonotype was detected once. The chain is built from TRBV7-9 and TRBJ2-3; no definite D call. Germline loops: CDR1 SEHNR, CDR2 FQNEAQ (reference sequence). The CDR3 consists of 14 residues. The V gene lost 0 bases and the J gene lost 4 bases, with 8 bases spanning the gap. The CDR3 nucleotides read TGTGCCAGCAGCTTAGCCTCGGGCCCAGATACGCAGTATTTT. It is translated as CASSLASGPDTQYF.

The rearrangement links TRBV30 to TRBJ2-7; 8 nucleotides align to TRBD2. This CDR3 has 14 amino acids. CDR1 and CDR2 from the germline V gene are GTSNPN and SVGIG (reference sequence). Losses at the gene ends were 0 bases for V and 6 bases for J; bases not matched to a gene: 7. CDR3 in amino acids: CAWSVGTSFPEQYF. As DNA, the CDR3 is TGTGCCTGGAGTGTGGGGACTAGTTTTCCCGAGCAGTACTTC.

The gene calls are TRBV11-1 and TRBJ2-7; D may be TRBD2 (6 bases). With 5 bases removed from V and 7 bases from J, the gap between germline ends came to 15 bases. Per the germline V gene, CDR1 is SGHAT and CDR2 is FQDESV (reference sequence). The CDR3 covers 13 residues. CDR3 loop: CASSPELAGEQYF. The CDR3 DNA sequence: TGTGCCAGCAGCCCCGAACTAGCAGGGGAGCAGTACTTC.

This clonotype was picked up many times. Here the CDR3 omits its conserved ending phenylalanine or tryptophan, so a read error is the likely source. The DNA is omitted, as the CDR3 cannot be located on it reliably, and the CDR3 follows TCRdb's listing. The V and J genes are TRBV18 and TRBJ1-2. From its first to its last residue, the CDR3 has 8 amino acids. Germline V CDR1 and CDR2: KGHSH, LQKENI. The CDR3 reads CASSRVQL.

J is TRBJ1-4 and V is TRBV20-1; D gene unclear. V was pared by 1 base and J by 4 bases, with 13 bases between. Germline loops: CDR1 DFQATT, CDR2 SNEGSKA (reference sequence). This CDR3 has 15 residues. The DNA of the CDR3 is TGCAGTGCTAGAGGGATAGGGCGGATTAATGAAAAACTGTTTTTT. Amino acid sequence: CSARGIGRINEKLFF.

Comments on this clonotype: At one boundary the junction diverges from the germline segment, which might be a read error. The chain joins TRBV11-2 to TRBJ2-7; TRBD2 matches 14 bases. CDR1 is SGHAT and CDR2 is FQNNGV in the germline V gene. There are 18 residues in the CDR3. CDR3 sequence (DNA): TGTGCCAGCAGATCTCAACCGGGACTAGCGGGAGTGTTGTACGAGCGGTACTTC. Translation: CASRSQPGLAGVLYERYF.

The J gene is TRBJ1-6, the V gene TRBV19; 9 bases line up with TRBD1. The CDR3 is 15 amino acids. CDR1 is LNHDA and CDR2 is SQIVND in the germline V gene (reference sequence). Germline trimming cut 1 base from V and 13 bases from J; bases unmatched to any gene: 8. CDR3 coding DNA: TGTGCCAGTAGTATAGGGACAGGGGCGGGTCAGCCCCTCCACTTT. Residues: CASSIGTGAGQPLHF.

The gene calls are TRBV5-1 and TRBJ1-4, with D hard to call. Germline CDR1 SGHRS, CDR2 YFSETQ. The CDR3 runs 14 residues. Trimming took off 0 bases at V and 8 bases at J, with 11 bases between the two ends. This CDR3 reads CASSLGGNQEKLFF. For the CDR3, the DNA is TGCGCCAGCAGCTTGGGGGGAAACCAAGAAAAACTGTTTTTT.

The chain recombines TRBV20-1 with TRBJ1-6; D remains ambiguous. The ends were cut back, 6 bases at V and 14 bases at J, with 17 bases in the middle. This CDR3 spans 12 amino acids. CDR1 and CDR2 from the germline V gene are DFQATT and SNEGSKA (reference sequence). The CDR3 DNA follows: TGCAGTGCCCCACCCGCGATAGCGGCCCTCCACTTT. It translates to CSAPPAIAALHF.

With regard to this clonotype: No conserved phenylalanine or tryptophan is present at the end of the CDR3, so a read error is the likely explanation. The J gene is TRBJ1-1, the V gene TRBV7-6; D uncertain. The CDR3 runs 13 residues. The V gene lost 3 bases and the J gene lost 1 base, with 6 bases spanning the gap. Germline assignment: CDR1 SGHVS and CDR2 FNYEAQ. The CDR3 here is CASSLWENTEAFL. The CDR3 DNA sequence: TGTGCCAGCAGCTTGTGGGAGAACACTGAAGCTTTCCTT.

V is TRBV5-1 and J is TRBJ1-1; D remains ambiguous. Germline-derived CDR1 and CDR2 are SGHRS and YFSETQ. There are 15 residues in the CDR3. Trimming took off 0 bases at V and 0 bases at J, with 9 bases between the two ends. The CDR3 DNA reads TGCGCCAGCAGCTTGGAGACAATCCTGAACACTGAAGCTTTCTTT. Residues: CASSLETILNTEAFF.

This clonotype was counted many times. The gene calls are TRBV11-2 and TRBJ1-4, with 9 bases matching TRBD1. Germline assignment: CDR1 SGHAT and CDR2 FQNNGV. The CDR3 sequence is 15 residues long. V shed 6 bases and J 8 bases; nucleotides not matched to a gene: 10. The DNA of the CDR3 is TGTGCCAGCAGATCACTAAGGGACAGGGAAGAAAAACTGTTTTTT. It codes for CASRSLRDREEKLFF.

As for this clonotype: It may be a read error: a sequence one base away is much more abundant. V and J are TRBV29-1 and TRBJ1-2, with D perhaps matching TRBD1 (6 bases). Germline assignment: CDR1 SQVTM and CDR2 ANQGSEA. V lost 4 bases to trimming and J lost 2 bases, with 14 bases between them. This CDR3 comprises 14 residues. CDR3: CSVAGATHNYGYTF. The CDR3 nucleotides are TGCAGCGTTGCGGGGGCAACCCACAACTATGGCTACACCTTC.

This clonotype was counted only a few times. J is TRBJ1-6 and V is TRBV19, with D perhaps matching TRBD1 (5 bases). This CDR3 is built from 13 residues. CDR1 and CDR2 from the germline V gene are LNHDA and SQIVND (reference sequence). V was clipped by 6 bases and J by 14 bases, with 17 bases between them. This CDR3 reads CASSANRGFALHF. CDR3 in DNA: TGTGCCAGTAGCGCCAACCGGGGGTTCGCCCTCCACTTT. Full variable domain (remainder filled in from reference TRBV19 and TRBJ1-6): DGGITQSPKYLFRKEGQNVTLSCEQNLNHDAMYWYRQDPGQGLRLIYYSQIVNDFQKGDIAEGYSVSREKKESFPLTVTSAQKNPTAFYLCASSANRGFALHFGNGTRLTVT.

This clonotype was detected ten times or more. This rearrangement joins TRBV19 to TRBJ1-1; TRBD1 matches at 8 bases. J was trimmed by 0 bases and V by 5 bases; bases with no gene match: 5. Germline CDR1 LNHDA, CDR2 SQIVND (reference sequence). The CDR3 spans 15 residues. CDR3 coding DNA: TGTGCCAGTAGTCGGGGGGACAGGATGAACACTGAAGCTTTCTTT. Translation gives CASSRGDRMNTEAFF.

The chain uses TRBV29-1 and TRBJ1-2; TRBD1 is a possible D gene (5 bases). The V and J ends lost 4 bases and 0 bases respectively, with 9 bases between them. The CDR3 spans 13 residues. Germline lookup yields CDR1 SQVTM and CDR2 ANQGSEA. The CDR3 DNA follows: TGCAGCGTTGGGCGGGGGGCTAACTATGGCTACACCTTC. Amino acids: CSVGRGANYGYTF. Full variable domain (rest looked up from reference TRBV29-1 and TRBJ1-2): SAVISQKPSRDICQRGTSLTIQCQVDSQVTMMFWYRQQPGQSLTLIATANQGSEATYESGFVIDKFPISRPNLTFSTLTVSNMSPEDSSIYLCSVGRGANYGYTFGSGTRLTVV.

In its sample, this clonotype was seen many times. The chain links TRBV7-9 to TRBJ1-6; D is unclear. V was shortened by 1 base and J by 4 bases, with 5 bases between the two germline ends. Germline CDR1 reads SEHNR; CDR2 reads FQNEAQ (reference sequence). This CDR3 region has 14 residues. The CDR3 region is CASSLEQYNSPLHF. CDR3 bases: TGTGCCAGCAGCTTAGAACAATATAATTCACCCCTCCACTTT.

In this sample, this clonotype turned up once. A junction end diverges from the germline sequence, so it may reflect a read error. CDR3: CATGDIEDEKLFF. In DNA, the CDR3 is TGTGCCACCGGTGATATAGAGGATGAAAAGCTGTTTTTT. This chain connects TRBV24-1 to TRBJ1-4; no firm D call. The CDR3 consists of 13 residues. The germline V gene encodes CDR1 KGHDR and CDR2 SFDVKD.

The chain employs TRBV5-1 and TRBJ2-3, with 7 bases aligning to TRBD1. The V gene's germline CDR1 is SGHRS and CDR2 YFSETQ. V was clipped by 4 bases and J by 4 bases; unmatched bases: 9. This CDR3 contains 15 residues. CDR3: CASSPTGSFPDTQYF. The CDR3 nucleotides are TGCGCCAGCAGCCCGACAGGGAGTTTCCCAGATACGCAGTATTTT.

This clonotype came up once. This sequence may be a read error, since a much larger clone differs from it by one base. The rearrangement joins TRBV20-1 to TRBJ1-1, with 9 bases identical to TRBD1. The CDR3 is 13 residues long. Trimming removed 1 base from V and 3 bases from J; junction bases left unmatched: 0. Per germline, CDR1 DFQATT and CDR2 SNEGSKA (reference sequence). CDR3 sequence reads: CSARGDRDTEAFF. CDR3 coding DNA: TGCAGTGCTAGAGGGGACAGGGACACTGAAGCTTTCTTT.

The table lists this clonotype with many counts. V and J are TRBV10-3 and TRBJ1-2; 7 bases are a match to TRBD1. The trim removed 8 bases at V and 5 bases at J, leaving 8 bases unmatched. CDR1 is ENHRY and CDR2 is SYGVKD in the germline V gene. The CDR3 spans 13 residues. CDR3 protein: CAIWGDSLYGYTF. As DNA, the CDR3 is TGTGCCATCTGGGGGGACAGCTTATATGGCTACACCTTC.

The sample holds a few counts of this clonotype. The CDR3 coding sequence is TGTGCCACCGGGGACGGGAACTCCTACGAGCAGTACTTC. Translated, it gives CATGDGNSYEQYF. This chain links TRBV7-6 with TRBJ2-7; D could derive from TRBD1 or TRBD2 (5 bases each). V was cut by 10 bases and J by 0 bases, with 13 bases left in between. Germline-derived CDR1 and CDR2 are SGHVS and FNYEAQ. The CDR3 extends over 13 amino acids.

J is TRBJ1-6 and V is TRBV7-9; D is perhaps TRBD1 (6 bases). This CDR3 is built from 17 residues. Germline lookup yields CDR1 SEHNR and CDR2 FQNEAQ (reference sequence). V was pared by 1 base and J by 8 bases, with 18 bases between. CDR3 amino acids: CASSLGLIGQKDSPLHF. For the CDR3, the DNA is TGTGCCAGCAGCTTAGGGCTAATCGGACAGAAAGATTCACCCCTCCACTTT.

The CDR3, as DNA: TGTGCCACCAGCTATGGGACAGGGGGTCCCTATGGCTACACCTTC. Translation: CATSYGTGGPYGYTF. This sequence joins TRBV15 and TRBJ1-2, with 11 bases aligning to TRBD1. CDR3 length: 15 amino acids. With 5 bases clipped from V and 4 bases from J, the junction kept 6 bases outside the gene matches. Germline values: CDR1 LNHNV, CDR2 YYDKDF (reference sequence).

Only a few counts were recorded for this clonotype. The chain is built from TRBV7-2 and TRBJ1-2, with 7 bases lining up with TRBD1. Trimming at V came to 6 bases and at J to 7 bases, leaving 5 bases not matched to a gene. CDR3 size: 12 residues. Germline V lookup: CDR1 SGHTA, CDR2 FQGNSA. The CDR3 region has the DNA TGTGCCAGCAGTACGGGACAGTCTGGCTACACCTTC. This translates into CASSTGQSGYTF. Filled out from reference TRBV7-2 and TRBJ1-2, the complete variable domain reads GAGVSQSPSNKVTEKGKDVELRCDPISGHTALYWYRQSLGQGLEFLIYFQGNSAPDKSGLPSDRFSAERTGGSVSTLTIQRTQQEDSAVYLCASSTGQSGYTFGSGTRLTVV.

This clonotype occurred many times. The chain joins TRBV2 to TRBJ1-5; 7 bases agree with TRBD1. The CDR3 is 12 residues long. V lost 8 bases, J lost 9 bases, and 7 bases stayed unmatched. The germline V gene has CDR1 SNHLY and CDR2 FYNNEI. Here the CDR3 reads CASGTGQSPQHF. The CDR3, as DNA: TGTGCCAGCGGGACGGGACAGTCGCCCCAGCATTTT. The complete variable domain, with remaining parts taken from reference TRBV2 and TRBJ1-5, reads EPEVTQTPSHQVTQMGQEVILRCVPISNHLYFYWYRQILGQKVEFLVSFYNNEISEKSEIFDDQFSVERPDGSNFTLKIRSTKLEDSAMYFCASGTGQSPQHFGDGTRLSIL.

The chain is built from TRBV11-2 and TRBJ1-2, with a weak D call TRBD1 (6 bases). Between the trimmed V and J ends, which lost 2 bases and 5 bases, there was a span of 18 bases. Per germline, CDR1 SGHAT and CDR2 FQNNGV. There are 16 residues in the CDR3. The CDR3 bases are TGTGCCAGCAGCTTATCCATTTCAGGGGCCGGGTATGGCTACACCTTC. It yields the protein CASSLSISGAGYGYTF.

CDR3 residues: CASSSRGTGKAFF. CDR3 bases: TGTGCCAGCAGCTCCCGGGGGACAGGGAAAGCTTTCTTT. J is TRBJ1-1 and V is TRBV13, with TRBD1 matching over 9 bases. Losses at the gene ends were 4 bases for V and 9 bases for J; bases not matched to a gene: 6. Germline V gene data show CDR1 as PRHDT and CDR2 as FYEKMQ (reference sequence). The CDR3 runs 13 residues.

The chain has TRBV27 and TRBJ1-1, with a possible D match to TRBD1 (5 bases). Deletions cut 0 bases from V and 0 bases from J, with 8 bases between. The germline CDR1 and CDR2 sequences are MNHEY and SMNVEV (reference sequence). The CDR3 totals 15 residues. Written as DNA, the CDR3 is TGTGCCAGCAGTTTATCGGCGGGACTGAACACTGAAGCTTTCTTT. This sequence encodes CASSLSAGLNTEAFF.

The rearrangement joins TRBV20-1 to TRBJ1-3, with unresolved D. V was pared by 5 bases and J by 4 bases, with 6 bases between. Germline V gene lookup returns CDR1 DFQATT and CDR2 SNEGSKA (reference sequence). The CDR3 is made up of 11 amino acids. The CDR3 spells CSAPLGNTIYF. CDR3 bases: TGCAGTGCTCCCTTGGGAAACACCATATATTTT.

The chain combines TRBV10-3 with TRBJ1-5; D not certain. Germline V CDR1 and CDR2: ENHRY, SYGVKD. The CDR3 sequence is 14 residues long. Deletions cut 10 bases from V and 3 bases from J, with 16 bases between. CDR3 coding DNA: TGTGCCACGACCCTCGGAGGGAACAATCAGCCCCAGCATTTT. Translated: CATTLGGNNQPQHF.